A single sample is the source of the 17 T cell receptor beta chains below, sequenced in a study of blood T cell repertoires in COVID-19. Sequencing was performed with immunoSEQ multiplex PCR; in TCRdb, only in-frame clones are kept and a portion is missing. The table shows fewer than 350,000 clones, with 85% occurring only once. The material sequenced was peripheral blood. These receptors originate from a human donor in a cohort sampled during active COVID-19.

The chain uses TRBV30 and TRBJ1-6; D not certain. V dropped 4 bases and J dropped 7 bases, with 11 bases sitting between them. The CDR3 runs 13 residues. Germline CDR1 reads GTSNPN; CDR2 reads SVGIG (reference sequence). CDR3 sequence: CAWTGLPNSPLHF. In DNA, the CDR3 is TGTGCCTGGACAGGCCTTCCGAATTCACCCCTCCACTTT.

V and J are TRBV18 and TRBJ2-7; TRBD1 matches 7 bases. CDR1 is KGHSH and CDR2 is LQKENI in the germline V gene. The CDR3 has 13 residues. The V segment lost 4 bases and the J segment 5 bases; nucleotides outside the gene matches: 5. CDR3: CASSHGTANEQYF. As DNA, the CDR3 is TGTGCCAGCTCACATGGGACAGCAAACGAGCAGTACTTC.

J is TRBJ1-2 and V is TRBV25-1; D gene ambiguous. The V and J ends lost 10 bases and 4 bases respectively, with 10 bases between them. Germline V gene data show CDR1 as MGHDK and CDR2 as SYGVNS. There are 11 residues in the CDR3. CDR3 in amino acids: CATLGSYGYTF. DNA for the CDR3: TGTGCCACCCTAGGCAGCTATGGCTACACCTTC.

V usage is TRBV9 and J usage is TRBJ1-1, with a weak D call TRBD1 (6 bases). Trimming pared 5 bases from V and 12 bases from J, leaving 14 bases between. CDR1 and CDR2 (germline): SGDLS, YYNGEE. The CDR3 totals 11 residues. The CDR3 DNA is TGTGCCAGCAGTGAACCGGGACAACCTTTCTTT. Translated: CASSEPGQPFF.

The chain employs TRBV7-7 and TRBJ2-1; tentatively, D is TRBD1 (6 bases). Trimming pared 1 base from V and 7 bases from J, leaving 11 bases between. The germline gives CDR1 SSHAT, CDR2 FNYEAQ (reference sequence). The CDR3 spans 14 residues. The CDR3: CASSLVGGSNEQFF. In nucleotides, the CDR3 is TGTGCCAGCAGCTTAGTAGGGGGATCTAATGAGCAGTTCTTC.

This clone was found a few times. The chain combines TRBV3-1 (or the pseudogene TRBV3-2) with TRBJ2-3, with 14 bases lining up with TRBD2. With 3 bases clipped from V and 6 bases from J, the junction kept 8 bases outside the gene matches. This CDR3 comprises 17 residues. Germline loops: CDR1 LGHDT, CDR2 YNNKEL (reference sequence). CDR3 loop: CASSQGRTSGGWDTQYF. The CDR3 bases are TGTGCCAGCAGCCAGGGCAGGACTAGCGGGGGGTGGGATACGCAGTATTTT.

CDR3 sequence: CASSQGPSSSYEQYF. The CDR3 coding sequence is TGTGCCAGCAGCCAAGGCCCTTCTAGCTCCTACGAGCAGTACTTC. This sequence joins TRBV3-1 (or the pseudogene TRBV3-2) and TRBJ2-7, with D unresolved. The V and J ends lost 1 base and 0 bases respectively, with 10 bases between them. The CDR3 is made up of 15 amino acids. Germline assignment: CDR1 LGHDT and CDR2 YNNKEL (reference sequence).

The chain's CDR3 is CASSLAGSEDTQYF. The DNA of the CDR3 is TGTGCCAGCAGCTTGGCAGGGTCCGAAGATACGCAGTATTTT. The chain carries TRBV5-6 and TRBJ2-3; a weak D match, TRBD1 (5 bases). Trimming stripped 0 bases from V and 5 bases from J, with 10 bases between. The CDR3 runs 14 residues. Germline V gene sequence: CDR1 SGHDT, CDR2 YYEEEE.

V usage is TRBV11-3 and J usage is TRBJ2-1; no definite D call. This CDR3 region has 13 residues. V was shortened by 3 bases and J by 0 bases, with 3 bases between the two germline ends. CDR1 and CDR2 (germline): SGHNT, YENEEA. DNA for the CDR3: TGTGCCAGCAGCTTCAACTCCTACAATGAGCAGTTCTTC. Translated, it gives CASSFNSYNEQFF.

This chain uses TRBV5-1 with TRBJ2-7; the match to TRBD1 covers 7 bases. The CDR3 spans 15 residues. V lost 4 bases, J lost 5 bases, and 12 bases stayed unmatched. Germline V gene data show CDR1 as SGHRS and CDR2 as YFSETQ. CDR3 DNA sequence: TGCGCCAGCAGCACCGGTAATTTAGGGGGCCACGAGCAGTACTTC. Its protein is CASSTGNLGGHEQYF.

The CDR3 nucleotides are TGTGCCAGGAGCGGGGCCAACCTTAATGAGCAGTTCTTC. Its translation is CARSGANLNEQFF. The V call is TRBV7-9, the J call TRBJ2-1; 7 bases are shared with TRBD2. Losses at the gene ends were 9 bases for V and 7 bases for J; bases not matched to a gene: 9. This CDR3 is 13 amino acids long. The germline V gene encodes CDR1 SEHNR and CDR2 FQNEAQ (reference sequence).

The rearrangement uses TRBV12-3 or TRBV12-4 and TRBJ2-7; TRBD1 is a possible D gene (6 bases). The CDR3 covers 13 residues. V was trimmed by 8 bases and J by 6 bases, leaving 17 bases between them. CDR3 DNA sequence: TGTGCCAGCCAAGCAGGGGTTTTCACCGAGCAGTACTTC. It specifies CASQAGVFTEQYF.

This chain links TRBV11-2 with TRBJ1-3; 8 bases fit TRBD1. The CDR3 extends over 16 amino acids. Trimming at V came to 4 bases and at J to 0 bases, leaving 5 bases not matched to a gene. Germline CDR1 SGHAT, CDR2 FQNNGV. CDR3 nucleotides: TGTGCCAGCAGCTCTCCCGACAGGGGCTCTGGAAACACCATATATTTT. Residues: CASSSPDRGSGNTIYF.

This rearrangement joins TRBV25-1 to TRBJ1-2; the match to TRBD1 covers 8 bases. The V and J ends lost 4 bases and 5 bases, in that order; junction bases with no gene match: 15. The CDR3 runs to 17 residues. Looked up from germline, CDR1 is MGHDK and CDR2 is SYGVNS. The CDR3: CASSGQGRGERVYGYTF. The CDR3 DNA is TGTGCCAGCAGTGGACAGGGGAGGGGGGAGCGGGTTTATGGCTACACCTTC.

The rearrangement joins TRBV5-1 to TRBJ2-1; 7 bases map to TRBD1. The CDR3 extends over 15 amino acids. Germline values: CDR1 SGHRS, CDR2 YFSETQ. V shed 4 bases, J shed 6 bases, and the junction held 10 bases outside the gene matches. The CDR3: CASSPGQQIRNEQFF. The CDR3 coding sequence is TGCGCCAGCAGCCCGGGACAGCAAATACGCAATGAGCAGTTCTTC.

In DNA form, the CDR3 reads TGTGCCAGCTCCACTTATAGCGGGGGGGGAGATACGCAGTATTTT. It translates to CASSTYSGGGDTQYF. V gene TRBV2 combines with J gene TRBJ2-3; TRBD2 matches 11 bases. Germline-derived CDR1 and CDR2 are SNHLY and FYNNEI. The CDR3 loop spans 15 amino acids. J was trimmed by 5 bases and V by 8 bases; bases with no gene match: 9.

This chain joins TRBV19 and TRBJ2-7, with 8 nucleotides matching TRBD1. The CDR3 has 14 residues. Germline V lookup: CDR1 LNHDA, CDR2 SQIVND (reference sequence). Germline trimming cut 6 bases from V and 3 bases from J; bases unmatched to any gene: 7. The CDR3 protein is CASSPRTGYYEQYF. The DNA of the CDR3 is TGTGCCAGTAGCCCCAGGACAGGGTACTACGAGCAGTACTTC.